A single sample gave rise to the 17 T cell receptor beta chains below, sequenced in a study of CD8+CD57+ T cells in acquired aplastic anemia. CDR3 and TCR beta VDJ profiling relied on genomic DNA as the template. TCRdb recomputed calls from the reads with MiXCR, one row per CDR3 protein. The sample lists under 350,000 distinct CDR3 sequences; 56% were seen once. Patients who underwent sequencing had shown CD8+CD57+ cell expansion by flow cytometry. Material for sequencing was sorted CD4+, CD8+, or CD8+CD57+ T cells (not recorded which) from PBMCs. The receptors come from a human donor with aplastic anemia.

At least ten counts were recorded for this clonotype. The chain links TRBV2 to TRBJ2-2, with D unresolved. The CDR3 length is 13 residues. Trimming pared 4 bases from V and 7 bases from J, leaving 10 bases between. Germline V gives CDR1 SNHLY, CDR2 FYNNEI. The CDR3 region is CASSAQTVGELFF. The CDR3 DNA reads as TGTGCCAGCAGTGCCCAGACCGTCGGGGAGCTGTTTTTT. Supplemented by reference TRBV2 and TRBJ2-2, the full variable domain reads EPEVTQTPSHQVTQMGQEVILRCVPISNHLYFYWYRQILGQKVEFLVSFYNNEISEKSEIFDDQFSVERPDGSNFTLKIRSTKLEDSAMYFCASSAQTVGELFFGEGSRLTVL.

This clonotype was counted only a few times. This rearrangement joins TRBV7-3 to TRBJ1-1; 7 positions match TRBD1. Germline V gene sequence: CDR1 SGHTA, CDR2 FQGTGA. The CDR3 contains 15 residues. J gave up 5 bases and V 5 bases, and 11 bases lay outside the gene matches. The CDR3: CASSIIGGRETEAFF. DNA of the CDR3: TGTGCCAGCAGCATTATAGGGGGCCGGGAGACTGAAGCTTTCTTT.

The chain joins TRBV2 to TRBJ2-7; D is tentatively TRBD1 or TRBD2 (5 bases each). Germline V gene lookup returns CDR1 SNHLY and CDR2 FYNNEI. The length of the CDR3 is 13 residues. V lost 4 bases, J lost 0 bases, and 7 bases lay in between. This chain's CDR3 is CASSVGDSYEQYF. The CDR3 DNA sequence: TGTGCCAGCAGTGTGGGGGACTCCTACGAGCAGTACTTC.

The DNA of the CDR3 is TGCAGCAGTTACTCGGTCTCGAAAGGCTACACCTTC. This encodes CSSYSVSKGYTF. The rearrangement joins TRBV29-1 to TRBJ1-2; D is unclear. Germline loops: CDR1 SQVTM, CDR2 ANQGSEA. The ends were cut back, 8 bases at V and 8 bases at J, with 18 bases in the middle. There are 12 residues in the CDR3.

The chain joins TRBV25-1 to TRBJ1-1; D ambiguous. With 8 bases removed from V and 7 bases from J, the gap between germline ends came to 8 bases. Germline V gives CDR1 MGHDK, CDR2 SYGVNS. The CDR3 runs to 10 residues. CDR3 amino acids: CASVDGEAFF. Here the CDR3 DNA reads TGTGCCAGCGTGGACGGTGAAGCTTTCTTT.

The chain carries TRBV7-4 and TRBJ1-2; 7 nucleotides match TRBD1. The germline gives CDR1 SGHVT, CDR2 SQSDAQ. Trimming at V came to 6 bases and at J to 5 bases, leaving 6 bases not matched to a gene. The CDR3 covers 13 residues. The CDR3 region is CASSLTGRYGYTF. In DNA form, the CDR3 reads TGTGCCAGCAGTTTGACAGGGAGGTATGGCTACACCTTC. The full variable domain, completed using reference TRBV7-4 and TRBJ1-2, is GAGVSQSPRYKVAKRGRDVALRCDSISGHVTLYWYRQTLGQGSEVLTYSQSDAQRDKSGRPSGRFSAERPERSVSTLKIQRTEQGDSAVYLCASSLTGRYGYTFGSGTRLTVV.

CDR3 DNA: TGCAGTGTGAGTGGCCTAGCGGGAGGCCCCTCCTACAATGAGCAGTTCTTC. Translation gives CSVSGLAGGPSYNEQFF. This chain joins TRBV20-1 and TRBJ2-1; 11 bases are a match to TRBD2. This CDR3 spans 17 amino acids. Germline lookup yields CDR1 DFQATT and CDR2 SNEGSKA (reference sequence). After removal of 7 bases from V and 0 bases from J, the junction contained 11 bases not matched to a gene.

This clonotype was recorded a few times. J is TRBJ2-3 and V is TRBV10-1; D unclear. Germline assignment: CDR1 WNHNN and CDR2 SYGVQD (reference sequence). There are 16 residues in the CDR3. V was cut by 3 bases and J by 4 bases, with 17 bases left in between. The CDR3 bases are TGCGCCAGCAGTGATACGACTCCCCTGCCGGCAGATACGCAGTATTTT. Amino acid sequence: CASSDTTPLPADTQYF.

V gene TRBV6-2 or TRBV6-3 combines with J gene TRBJ2-3; D is possibly TRBD2 (5 bases). Germline CDR1 MNHEY, CDR2 SVGEGT. Trimming removed 7 bases from V and 1 base from J, with 9 bases in between. The CDR3 length is 13 residues. The CDR3 reads CASKPEGTDTQYF. The CDR3 DNA is TGTGCCAGCAAACCGGAGGGCACAGATACGCAGTATTTT.

This clonotype has only a few counts. The rearrangement uses TRBV7-9 and TRBJ1-1; D is uncertain. CDR3 length: 15 amino acids. V shed 5 bases and J shed 6 bases, with 19 bases lying between them. Germline values: CDR1 SEHNR, CDR2 FQNEAQ (reference sequence). Here the CDR3 reads CASSPPGWREAEAFF. The CDR3 DNA reads as TGTGCCAGCAGCCCCCCAGGTTGGAGGGAAGCTGAAGCTTTCTTT.

As to this clonotype: At one end the junction does not follow the germline gene, possibly because of a read error. The V and J genes are TRBV24-1 and TRBJ2-7, with D perhaps TRBD2 (6 bases). Germline V CDR1 and CDR2: KGHDR, SFDVKD. The CDR3 spans 14 residues. The CDR3 reads CAASDPDGGYEQYF. CDR3 in DNA: TGTGCCGCCAGTGACCCTGACGGGGGTTACGAGCAGTACTTC.

V gene TRBV7-8 combines with J gene TRBJ1-1; no definite D call. There are 14 residues in the CDR3. V was pared by 3 bases and J by 3 bases, with 11 bases between. Per germline, CDR1 SGHVS and CDR2 FQNEAQ. The CDR3 is CASSLDDRDTEAFF. CDR3 sequence (DNA): TGTGCCAGCAGCTTGGACGATAGGGACACTGAAGCTTTCTTT.

This clonotype was recorded a few times. This chain links TRBV20-1 with TRBJ1-3; D is ambiguous. CDR1 DFQATT and CDR2 SNEGSKA come from the germline V gene (reference sequence). Trimming stripped 2 bases from V and 3 bases from J, with 11 bases between. CDR3 length: 14 residues. CDR3 loop: CSARQRTLGNTIYF. CDR3 DNA sequence: TGCAGTGCTAGACAGAGAACCCTTGGAAACACCATATATTTT.

The chain employs TRBV30 and TRBJ2-7; D is unclear. Between the trimmed V and J ends, which lost 2 bases and 9 bases, there was a span of 14 bases. This CDR3 is built from 12 residues. The germline V gene has CDR1 GTSNPN and CDR2 SVGIG (reference sequence). In DNA form, the CDR3 reads TGTGCCTGGAGTACGGACCGCCGGGTGCAGTACTTC. Translated: CAWSTDRRVQYF. Filled out from reference TRBV30 and TRBJ2-7, the complete variable domain reads SQTIHQWPATLVQPVGSPLSLECTVEGTSNPNLYWYRQAAGRGLQLLFYSVGIGQISSEVPQNLSASRPQDRQFILSSKKLLLSDSGFYLCAWSTDRRVQYFGPGTRLTVT.

The chain joins TRBV7-3 to TRBJ1-1, with D unresolved. The CDR3 totals 13 residues. V lost 5 bases and J 1 base, leaving 8 bases between the germline ends. CDR1 is SGHTA and CDR2 is FQGTGA in the germline V gene. DNA of the CDR3: TGTGCCAGCAGCCCGCGAGAGAACACTGAAGCTTTCTTT. Its translation is CASSPRENTEAFF.

The sample holds many counts of this clonotype. The genes are TRBV6-5 and TRBJ1-5; perhaps TRBD1 as D (5 bases). From germline, CDR1 is MNHEY and CDR2 SVGAGI. The germline V and J ends were trimmed by 0 bases and 8 bases, with 14 bases remaining between them. The length of the CDR3 is 15 residues. Written as DNA, the CDR3 is TGTGCCAGCAGTTACTCTGCTCGGGGGATTGAGCCCCAGCATTTT. Translation: CASSYSARGIEPQHF.

The chain couples TRBV7-3 to TRBJ2-7; D is ambiguous. CDR1 is SGHTA and CDR2 is FQGTGA in the germline V gene. This CDR3 region has 14 residues. V was shortened by 3 bases and J by 3 bases, with 12 bases between the two germline ends. CDR3 region: CASSLRSFSYEQYF. The CDR3 bases are TGTGCCAGCAGCTTGAGGAGTTTTAGCTACGAGCAGTACTTC.